The following is a T cell receptor beta chain sequence with its context. The specificity of this receptor is unknown. No base quality values were provided; no much bigger clone lies one nucleotide off. These data come from a study of shared clonotypes between healthy human individuals (TCRdb year 2020). About the study as a whole: A couple of women and a few men aged 18 to 49 years were included in the cohort. For each donor, CD4 naive and CD4 memory were each given three plates, CD8 naive was given two plates, and CD8 memory was given one plate. Blood TCR repertoires of about 5 healthy adults were deeply sequenced to estimate repertoire size and the extent of clonotype sharing between individuals. To increase sequencing depth and limit assay-specific biases, TCR repertoire library preparation and sequencing were carried out by different laboratories using diverse techniques. Leukapheresis yielded between about 0.9 and 10 billion PBMCs per donor.

The donors were healthy, HIV-negative adults with no recently reported acute infections or vaccinations. Every donor was a Caucasian adult living in Nashville, Tennessee, USA. CD4+ T cells were enriched by magnetic negative selection, after which naive cells were positively selected on CD45RA and the negative fraction was taken as the memory subset. After blood collection by leukapheresis, PBMCs were isolated using Ficoll-Histopaque density gradient centrifugation and then cryopreserved in the vapor phase of liquid nitrogen. Analytical flow cytometry was used to check the purity and quantity of every magnetically sorted T cell population. From each sorted fraction, genomic DNA was isolated and quantified by UV absorbance on a Nanodrop 2000c. Using the deep immunoSEQ assay, TCR CDR3 regions were amplified from genomic DNA by multiplex PCR. Extracted genomic DNA from each cell subset was spread evenly across all wells of several immunoSEQ 96-well plates, with each plate serving as a replicate. For sorted subsets, roughly 200 ng genomic DNA, equal to about 30,000 T cell genomes, was loaded into each replicate PCR. The purified libraries were quantified using a Qubit 3.0 fluorometer, sized with a Bioanalyzer 2100, and then quantified again using the KAPA Library Quantification kit. Every immunoSEQ 96-well plate was sequenced on a separate single-read 150-cycle Illumina NextSeq 550 flow cell. As for the authors' bioinformatics: Because only junctional sequences without quality scores were contained in the immunoSEQ output, filtering matching that applied to full-length reads could not be performed. To assign V/J genes and CDR3, sequences were annotated against IMGT germline references using PyIR, a Python wrapper for IgBLAST v1.9. Reads with weak V/J assignments (E-value above 1e-6), missing CDR3, stop codons, out-of-frame junctions, or ambiguous translated residues were removed. V3J clonotypes were defined as sequences sharing an identical inferred V gene, J gene, and CDR3 amino acid sequence. Percentage overlap between repertoires was computed as shared unique clonotypes divided by the size of the smaller repertoire. Three approaches were used to assess repertoire richness: RTK rarefaction, the Chao1 estimator, and Recon v2.1 estimates of unobserved clonotypes. OLGA was used to compute generation probabilities for all TCRbeta clonotypes that the gDNA method yielded from a handful of donors. What TCRdb holds here is the immuneACCESS table cut down to in-frame rearrangements. Part of the clones is not present; checked against another copy, under half of the missing clones reflect an unresolved V gene, and the others are unexplained. V, J and clone size derive from that table, while D and trimming were established from the DNA sequence. The sample table records about 1.5 million clones; roughly 98% of these occur just once. Clones ranked in the top ten supply 0.4% to 0.45% of the sample.

Between the V and J ends, shortened by 2 bases and 10 bases respectively, the junction contains 14 bases. CDR1 and CDR2 are read off the germline V gene (reference sequence) as MNHNY and SVGAGI. CDR3 length: 13 amino acids, cysteine to phenylalanine. Here the CDR3 DNA is all that survives: 39 bases in frame from base 1. The research as a whole found: Naive subsets generally had larger estimated clonotype richness than memory subsets did. Rarefaction of sorted-subset datasets indicated incomplete sequencing despite the large sequencing depth. Higher generation probabilities were observed for clonotypes shared by all four sorted-subset donors than for non-shared clonotypes. The genetic and exposure-history diversity represented was limited by the small number of donors. When several donors were compared, the shared fraction of clonotypes was roughly 5% for naive CD4, roughly 3.3% for naive CD8, 2% to 2.5% for memory CD4, and less than 0.5% for memory CD8. Sampling was restricted to blood, and TCR repertoires in tissue are likely to differ from TCR repertoires in blood. Pairwise subsampling led to the expectation that sequencing depth would affect the degree of clonotype sharing among donors.

Sequenced input: naive CD4+ T cells sorted from blood. The cell subset or site label for this specimen denotes: CD45RA+ positively selected. The chain employs TRBV6-6 and TRBJ1-1, with the D gene uncertain. This sequence originates from a man younger than 40 in good health. The CDR3 protein is CASSYTPLSGAFF. In nucleotide form, the sequence is TGTGCCAGCAGTTACACGCCCCTTTCAGGAGCTTTCTTT.